This T cell receptor (beta chain) is from a study of T cells in Graves' hyperthyroidism and ophthalmopathy. Study-wide points: A model of 13 V-J features distinguished ophthalmopathy from stable hyperthyroidism.

Of note for this clonotype: The target antigen is unknown.

The CDR3 totals 14 residues. Germline-derived CDR1 and CDR2 are SGHRS and YFSETQ. V was cut by 7 bases and J by 9 bases, with 22 bases left in between. Researchers amplified the TCR beta CDR3 regions from RNA transcripts. The HTBI set primed first-round TCR CDR3 RT-PCR. Via MiXCR, TCRdb re-called the multiplex PCR reads, giving one row per CDR3 protein. The sample includes 500,000 to 650,000 distinct CDR3 sequences, around 50% of them seen just once. The V and J genes are TRBV5-1 and TRBJ2-5; a weak D match, TRBD1 (6 bases). Sequenced material: peripheral blood or thyroid tissue (not recorded which). The sequence was obtained from an adult woman with Graves' disease, either hyperthyroidism or ophthalmopathy (not recorded which). CDR3 residues: CASSPSRGVESQYF. CDR3 DNA: TGCGCCAGCTCACCCAGCAGGGGAGTGGAGTCCCAGTACTTC.